This T cell receptor (beta chain) was captured in a study of control samples from healthy donors and cancer patients. The V gene end was trimmed by 3 bases and the J gene end by 4 bases; junction bases not matched to a gene: 10. Germline V CDR1 and CDR2: LGHNA, YSLEER. The CDR3 length is 18 residues. Method: immunoSEQ multiplex PCR; TCRdb's copy keeps in-frame clones and lacks some. Here the sample spans some 30,000 clones, approximately 90% being singletons. The TCR originated in a female donor with melanoma. Material for sequencing was formalin-fixed, paraffin-embedded tissue. The chain has TRBV4-3 and TRBJ2-2, with 11 nucleotides matching TRBD2. As DNA, the CDR3 is TGCGCCAGCAGCCAGGCCGGGACTAGCGGTTTCGTCACCGGGGAGCTGTTTTTT. Amino acids: CASSQAGTSGFVTGELFF.